The subject of this entry is one T cell receptor beta chain. Its antigen is still unknown. Germline values: CDR1 SGHNT, CDR2 YYREEE (reference sequence). The V and J ends lost 4 bases and 4 bases respectively, with 11 bases between them. This CDR3 spans 13 amino acids. Use of 60 Vbeta and 13 Jbeta primers characterized the PCR. Produced via immunoSEQ multiplex PCR; TCRdb's table is partial and in-frame only. In the table there are 210,000 or so clones, 75% to 90% of which are singletons. The data belong to a study of cytomegalovirus exposure and HLA in healthy donors. Study outcomes and limitations: Later genetic work tied a missense DCLRE1C variant to beta-chain V and J trimming. Using a false discovery rate of 0.05, a later analysis showed that 16,951 TCR beta sequences were associated with HLA alleles.

The source of this sequence is a man aged 30 to 39 in good health and CMV-seronegative. The rearrangement uses TRBV5-4 and TRBJ1-2; no clear D gene. The material sequenced was PBMCs. The CDR3: CASSVSGSYGYTF. The CDR3 DNA reads as TGTGCCAGCAGCGTCAGTGGGAGCTATGGCTACACCTTC.